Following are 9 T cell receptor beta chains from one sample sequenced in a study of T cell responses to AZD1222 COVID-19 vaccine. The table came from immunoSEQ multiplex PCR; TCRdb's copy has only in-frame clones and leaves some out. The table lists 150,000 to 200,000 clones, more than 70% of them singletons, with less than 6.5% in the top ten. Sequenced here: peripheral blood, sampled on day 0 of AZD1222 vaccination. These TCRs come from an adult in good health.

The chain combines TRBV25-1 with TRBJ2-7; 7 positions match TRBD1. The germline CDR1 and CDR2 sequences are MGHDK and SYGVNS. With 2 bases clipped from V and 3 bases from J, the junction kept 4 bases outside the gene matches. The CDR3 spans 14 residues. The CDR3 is CASSEPGDSYEQYF. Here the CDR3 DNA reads TGTGCCAGCAGTGAACCAGGGGACAGCTACGAGCAGTACTTC.

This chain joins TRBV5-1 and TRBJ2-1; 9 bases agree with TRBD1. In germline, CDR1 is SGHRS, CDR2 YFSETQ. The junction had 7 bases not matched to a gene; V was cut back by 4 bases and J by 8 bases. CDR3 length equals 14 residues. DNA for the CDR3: TGCGCCAGCAGCCAACGACAGGGGGGCGATGAGCAGTTCTTC. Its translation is CASSQRQGGDEQFF.

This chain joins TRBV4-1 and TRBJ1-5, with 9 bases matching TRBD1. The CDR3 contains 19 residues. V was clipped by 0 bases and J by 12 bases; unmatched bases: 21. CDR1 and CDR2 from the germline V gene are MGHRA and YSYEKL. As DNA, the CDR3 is TGCGCCAGCAGCCAAGATATAGCTCAAGGGACAGGGAGGAATAGGGTCCAGCATTTT. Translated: CASSQDIAQGTGRNRVQHF.

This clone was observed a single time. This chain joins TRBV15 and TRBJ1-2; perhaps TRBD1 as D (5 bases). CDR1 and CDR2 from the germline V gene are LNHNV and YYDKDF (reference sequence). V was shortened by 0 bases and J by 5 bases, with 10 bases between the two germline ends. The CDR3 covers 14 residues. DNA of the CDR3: TGTGCCACCAGCAGAGATTTGGGGCAGTATGGCTACACCTTC. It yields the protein CATSRDLGQYGYTF.

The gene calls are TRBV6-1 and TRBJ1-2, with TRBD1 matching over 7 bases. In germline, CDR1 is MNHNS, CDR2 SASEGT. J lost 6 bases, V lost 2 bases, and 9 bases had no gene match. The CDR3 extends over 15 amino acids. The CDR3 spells CASSEPSQGMDGYTF. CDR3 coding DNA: TGTGCCAGCAGTGAACCCTCACAGGGGATGGATGGCTACACCTTC.

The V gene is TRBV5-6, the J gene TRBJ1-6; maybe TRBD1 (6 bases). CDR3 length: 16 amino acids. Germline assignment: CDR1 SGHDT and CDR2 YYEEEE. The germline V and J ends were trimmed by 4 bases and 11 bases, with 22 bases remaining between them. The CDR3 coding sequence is TGTGCCAGCAGCCTAATGACGGACAGCCCTGCGGCACCCCTCCACTTT. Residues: CASSLMTDSPAAPLHF.

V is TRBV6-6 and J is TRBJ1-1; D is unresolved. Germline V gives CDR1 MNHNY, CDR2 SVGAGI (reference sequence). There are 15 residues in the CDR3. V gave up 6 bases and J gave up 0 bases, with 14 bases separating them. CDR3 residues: CASSPDNVMNTEAFF. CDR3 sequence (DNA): TGTGCCAGCAGCCCCGACAACGTCATGAACACTGAAGCTTTCTTT.

CDR3 region: CASSQDQGYNEQFF. The CDR3 nucleotides read TGTGCCAGCAGCCAAGACCAGGGCTACAATGAGCAGTTCTTC. The chain joins TRBV3-1 (or the pseudogene TRBV3-2) to TRBJ2-1, with D possibly TRBD1 on 5 matching bases. V dropped 0 bases and J dropped 3 bases, with 6 bases sitting between them. Germline-derived CDR1 and CDR2 are LGHDT and YNNKEL (reference sequence). The CDR3 has 14 amino acids.

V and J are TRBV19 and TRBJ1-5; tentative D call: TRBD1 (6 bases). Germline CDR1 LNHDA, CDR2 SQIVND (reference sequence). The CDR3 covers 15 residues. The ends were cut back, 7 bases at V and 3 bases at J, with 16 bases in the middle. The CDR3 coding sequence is TGTGCCAGTACCAACCTGGGGACATTCAATCAGCCCCAGCATTTT. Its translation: CASTNLGTFNQPQHF.